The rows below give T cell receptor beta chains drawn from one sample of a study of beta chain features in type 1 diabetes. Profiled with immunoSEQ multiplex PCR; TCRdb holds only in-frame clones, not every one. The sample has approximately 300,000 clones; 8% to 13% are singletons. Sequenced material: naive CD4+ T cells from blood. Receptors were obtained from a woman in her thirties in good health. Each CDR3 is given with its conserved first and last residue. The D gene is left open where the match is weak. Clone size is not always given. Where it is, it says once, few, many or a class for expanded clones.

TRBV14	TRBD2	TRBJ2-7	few	CASSQEGGSGRQYEQYF	TGTGCCAGCAGCCAAGAAGGCGGGAGCGGGAGACAGTACGAGCAGTACTTC
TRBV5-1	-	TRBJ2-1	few	CASSPGGGNFYNEQFF	TGCGCCAGCAGCCCAGGTGGCGGGAACTTCTACAATGAGCAGTTCTTC
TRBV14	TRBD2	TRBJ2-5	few	CASSHASGAYQETQYF	TGTGCCAGCAGCCACGCTAGCGGGGCGTACCAAGAGACCCAGTACTTC
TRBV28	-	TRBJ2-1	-	CASSLLTRESSFF	TGTGCCAGCAGTTTACTCACTAGAGAGAGTTCGTTCTTC
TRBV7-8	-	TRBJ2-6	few	CASSLNSVTGANVLTF	TGTGCCAGCTCCCTTAATAGCGTAACTGGGGCCAACGTCCTGACTTTC
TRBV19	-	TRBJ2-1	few	CAISGRLHNEQFF	TGTGCCATAAGCGGACGCCTCCACAATGAGCAGTTCTTC
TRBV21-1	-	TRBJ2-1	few	CASSNYAGNEQFF	TGTGCCAGCAGCAATTATGCGGGGAATGAGCAGTTCTTC
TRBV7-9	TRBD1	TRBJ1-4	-	CASSSTHRDSNEKLFF	TGTGCCAGCAGCTCCACACACCGGGACAGCAATGAAAAACTGTTTTTT
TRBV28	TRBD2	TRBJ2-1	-	CASSALLAASSYNEQFF	TGTGCCAGCAGTGCGTTACTAGCGGCCAGCTCCTACAATGAGCAGTTCTTC
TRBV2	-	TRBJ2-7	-	CASSDSGEYEQYF	TGTGCCAGCAGTGATTCGGGGGAGTACGAGCAGTACTTC
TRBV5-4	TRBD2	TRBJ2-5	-	CASSQGGLAGAGGETQYF	TGCGCCAGCAGCCAAGGAGGACTAGCGGGAGCGGGGGGAGAGACCCAGTACTTC
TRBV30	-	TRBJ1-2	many	CAWSPGFGYTF	TGTGCCTGGAGCCCAGGGTTTGGCTACACCTTC
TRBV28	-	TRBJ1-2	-	CASSSPTGANYGYTF	TGTGCCAGCAGCTCCCCGACAGGAGCTAACTATGGCTACACCTTC
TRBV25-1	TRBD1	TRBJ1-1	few	CASSAGTGPTEAFF	TGTGCCAGCAGCGCCGGGACAGGGCCCACTGAAGCTTTCTTT
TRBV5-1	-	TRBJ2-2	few	CASSLVVNGELFF	TGCGCCAGCAGCTTGGTAGTCAACGGGGAGCTGTTTTTT
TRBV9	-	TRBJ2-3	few	CASSVMTVSTDTQYF	TGTGCCAGCAGCGTTATGACAGTAAGCACAGATACGCAGTATTTT
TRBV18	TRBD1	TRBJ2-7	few	CASSLTGTGAYEQYF	TGTGCCAGCTCACTAACCGGGACAGGGGCCTACGAGCAGTACTTC
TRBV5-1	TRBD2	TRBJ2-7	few	CASSSLSTSGNYEQYF	TGCGCCAGCAGCTCCTTATCGACTAGCGGGAACTACGAGCAGTACTTC
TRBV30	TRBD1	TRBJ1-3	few	CASTGGSGNTIYF	TGTGCCAGTACAGGGGGCAGTGGAAACACCATATATTTT
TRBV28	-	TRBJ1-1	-	CASRPPRADTEAFF	TGTGCCAGCAGACCTCCGCGGGCGGACACTGAAGCTTTCTTT
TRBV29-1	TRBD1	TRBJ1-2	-	CSVEPGTGGFGYTF	TGCAGCGTTGAACCCGGGACAGGAGGCTTTGGCTACACCTTC
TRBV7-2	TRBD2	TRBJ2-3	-	CASSPRTSGLSTDTQYF	TGTGCCAGCAGCCCTAGGACTAGCGGGCTTAGCACAGATACGCAGTATTTT
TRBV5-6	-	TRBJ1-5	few	CASSFAGSNQPQHF	TGTGCCAGCAGCTTTGCCGGGAGCAATCAGCCCCAGCATTTT
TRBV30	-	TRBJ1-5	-	CACQQGRGSNQPQHF	TGTGCCTGTCAACAGGGAAGGGGTAGCAATCAGCCCCAGCATTTT
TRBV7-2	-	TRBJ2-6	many	CASSFTGANVLTF	TGTGCCAGCAGCTTTACTGGGGCCAACGTCCTGACTTTC
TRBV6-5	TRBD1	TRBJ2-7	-	CASSRGQGGYEQYF	TGTGCCAGCAGCCGGGGACAGGGGGGATACGAGCAGTACTTC
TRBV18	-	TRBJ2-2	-	CASSPAAEVTGELFF	TGTGCCAGCTCCCCGGCCGCGGAAGTCACCGGGGAGCTGTTTTTT
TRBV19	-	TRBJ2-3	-	CASSITDSSTDTQYF	TGTGCCAGTAGTATCACGGACTCTAGCACAGATACGCAGTATTTT
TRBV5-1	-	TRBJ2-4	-	CASRLSGTSQNIQYF	TGCGCCAGCAGACTGTCAGGAACGAGTCAAAACATTCAGTACTTC
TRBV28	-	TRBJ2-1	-	CASSSTRITSYNEQFF	TGTGCCAGCAGTTCGACTAGGATTACATCCTACAATGAGCAGTTCTTC
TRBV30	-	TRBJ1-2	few	CAWSGGEWVCGYTF	TGTGCCTGGAGTGGGGGGGAGTGGGTTTGTGGCTACACCTTC
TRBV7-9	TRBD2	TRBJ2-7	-	CASSSGTSGRAGYEQYF	TGTGCCAGCAGCTCGGGGACTAGCGGGAGGGCCGGTTACGAGCAGTACTTC
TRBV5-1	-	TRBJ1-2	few	CASSLALGNYGYTF	TGCGCCAGCAGCTTGGCCCTCGGTAACTATGGCTACACCTTC
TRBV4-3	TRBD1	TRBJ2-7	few	CASSGTGDSYEQYF	TGCGCCAGCAGCGGGACAGGCGACTCCTACGAGCAGTACTTC
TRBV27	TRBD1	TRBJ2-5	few	CASRAPGQGQETQYF	TGTGCCAGCAGGGCCCCTGGACAGGGTCAAGAGACCCAGTACTTC
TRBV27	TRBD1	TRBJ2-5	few	CATDSGQPQETQYF	TGTGCCACCGATTCGGGACAGCCTCAAGAGACCCAGTACTTC
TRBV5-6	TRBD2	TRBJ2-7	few	CACQRQGGTSLSSYEQYF	TGTGCCTGCCAACGCCAGGGTGGGACTAGCCTAAGCTCCTACGAGCAGTACTTC
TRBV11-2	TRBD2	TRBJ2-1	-	CASSSTSGINNEQFF	TGTGCCAGCAGCTCGACTAGCGGGATCAATAATGAGCAGTTCTTC
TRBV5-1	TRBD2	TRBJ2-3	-	CASSLAQLAGRTDTQYF	TGCGCCAGCAGCTTGGCGCAACTAGCGGGTCGCACAGATACGCAGTATTTT
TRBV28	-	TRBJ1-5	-	CASSSGLNNQPQHF	TGTGCCAGCAGTTCAGGGTTGAACAATCAGCCCCAGCATTTT
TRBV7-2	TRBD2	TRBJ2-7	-	CASSLEGLAGIYEQYF	TGTGCCAGCAGCTTAGAGGGACTAGCGGGAATCTACGAGCAGTACTTC
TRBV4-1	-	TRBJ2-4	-	CASSPAAGIDKNIQYF	TGCGCCAGCAGCCCCGCGGCCGGGATAGACAAGAACATTCAGTACTTC